This T cell receptor beta chain emerged from a study of cytomegalovirus exposure and HLA in healthy donors. Profiling relied on immunoSEQ multiplex PCR, and the TCRdb table lists in-frame clones only, not all of them. The table lists 150,000 to 200,000 clones, roughly 84% of them singletons. CDR1 is MGHDK, CDR2 SYGVNS, per germline. The CDR3 totals 14 residues. Between the trimmed V and J ends, which lost 2 bases and 2 bases, there was a span of 8 bases. This receptor was identified in a woman aged 30 to 39 in good health and CMV-seropositive. Source material: PBMCs. This chain joins TRBV25-1 and TRBJ2-3; D gene uncertain. CDR3 amino acids: CASSEEVATDTQYF. The CDR3 nucleotides are TGTGCCAGCAGTGAAGAGGTTGCCACAGATACGCAGTATTTT.